The present T cell receptor (beta chain) was sequenced within a study of blood T cells in healthy people across ages. Germline assignment: CDR1 LGHNA and CDR2 YNFKEQ. Trimming left V 5 bases short and J 0 bases short, with 13 bases between. The CDR3 consists of 15 residues. Alongside a J-beta primer mix, a sample-barcoded 5' primer served in a second PCR lasting about 6 to 11 cycles. One entry per CDR3 protein results from TCRdb running MiXCR on the 5' RACE reads. The sample yields over 950,000 distinct CDR3 sequences, roughly two fifths seen once. The chain recombines TRBV4-2 with TRBJ1-2; D is possibly TRBD1 (5 bases). The origin of this receptor is a man aged 18 to 29 in good health. The sample taken for sequencing was blood. In DNA form, the CDR3 reads TGTGCCAGCAGCGGCCGGGACGCAGCTAACTATGGCTACACCTTC. This translates into CASSGRDAANYGYTF.